A single sample gave rise to the 4 T cell receptor beta chains below, sequenced in a study of T cells in Graves' hyperthyroidism and ophthalmopathy. Amplification of TCR beta CDR3 regions was performed using RNA transcripts as template. A set of HTBI primers served as the primers for a first-round RT-PCR of the TCR CDR3. TCRdb reanalysed the multiplex PCR reads using MiXCR and keeps one entry per CDR3 protein. Of fewer than 500,000 distinct CDR3 sequences listed, approximately 15% are singletons. The source material was blood. All receptors come from a woman aged 30 to 39 with Graves' ophthalmopathy.

Ten or more counts support this clonotype. As DNA, the CDR3 is TGTGCCAGCTTATCAGACAGTCCCCCGGTGGGGGAGCAGTACTTC. Its translation is CASLSDSPPVGEQYF. The chain is built from TRBV28 and TRBJ2-7, with a weak D call TRBD1 (5 bases). The CDR3 totals 15 residues. Germline V gene sequence: CDR1 MDHEN, CDR2 SYDVKM. Between the trimmed V and J ends, which lost 8 bases and 7 bases, there was a span of 24 bases.

With regard to this clonotype: A much larger clone is a single base away; this may be a read error. This chain uses TRBV18 with TRBJ2-7; TRBD2 agrees at 9 bases. Trimming removed 4 bases from V and 5 bases from J; junction bases left unmatched: 12. The CDR3 loop spans 16 amino acids. CDR1 and CDR2 (germline): KGHSH, LQKENI. The CDR3 loop is CASSHISSGATHEQYF. For the CDR3, the DNA is TGTGCCAGCTCACACATCTCTAGCGGGGCTACCCACGAGCAGTACTTC.

There are a few counts of this clonotype. The V call is TRBV5-4, the J call TRBJ2-3, with 9 nucleotides matching TRBD2. The V and J ends lost 0 bases and 5 bases, in that order; junction bases with no gene match: 7. Germline V gene lookup returns CDR1 SGHNT and CDR2 YYREEE (reference sequence). The CDR3 extends over 16 amino acids. The CDR3 spells CASSLASGGLIDTQYF. As DNA, the CDR3 is TGTGCCAGCAGCTTGGCAAGCGGGGGGTTAATAGATACGCAGTATTTT. Based on the CDR3 plus reference TRBV5-4 and TRBJ2-3, the full variable domain is ETGVTQSPTHLIKTRGQQVTLRCSSQSGHNTVSWYQQALGQGPQFIFQYYREEENGRGNFPPRFSGLQFPNYSSELNVNALELDDSALYLCASSLASGGLIDTQYFGPGTRLTVL.

The CDR3 region has the DNA TGTGCCAGCGGCGTCCCAGCGGGGTGGCAGTTCTTC. Protein product: CASGVPAGWQFF. This rearrangement joins TRBV2 to TRBJ2-1; 7 bases line up with TRBD2. From germline, CDR1 is SNHLY and CDR2 FYNNEI. V gave up 8 bases and J gave up 12 bases; unmatched junction bases: 10. The CDR3 extends over 12 amino acids. Full variable domain (missing parts from reference TRBV2 and TRBJ2-1): EPEVTQTPSHQVTQMGQEVILRCVPISNHLYFYWYRQILGQKVEFLVSFYNNEISEKSEIFDDQFSVERPDGSNFTLKIRSTKLEDSAMYFCASGVPAGWQFFGPGTRLTVL.